These 9 T cell receptor beta chains were sequenced from one sample in a study of blood T cells in healthy people across ages. A second roughly 6 to 12 cycle PCR used barcoded and J-beta primers. Each CDR3 protein is one row after TCRdb ran MiXCR on the 5' RACE reads. The sample has around 1,600,000 distinct CDR3 sequences; about 42% are singletons. Sequenced material: blood. The receptors shown here come from a woman aged 18-30 years in good health.

There are a few counts of this clonotype. The V gene is TRBV6-2 or TRBV6-3, the J gene TRBJ2-3; maybe TRBD2 (6 bases). V shed 0 bases and J shed 0 bases, with 16 bases lying between them. CDR1 MNHEY and CDR2 SVGEGT come from the germline V gene. This CDR3 spans 18 amino acids. This CDR3 is CASSYSPWLAASTDTQYF. The DNA for the CDR3 is TGTGCCAGCAGTTACTCTCCCTGGTTAGCGGCCAGCACAGATACGCAGTATTTT.

This clonotype has just a few counts. The genes are TRBV13 and TRBJ2-7, with D maybe TRBD2 (6 bases). The CDR3 spans 13 residues. V was trimmed by 4 bases and J by 4 bases, leaving 11 bases between them. Per the germline V gene, CDR1 is PRHDT and CDR2 is FYEKMQ (reference sequence). Here the CDR3 DNA reads TGTGCCAGCAGCTCGACGGGGGAGTACGAGCAGTACTTC. Translating it yields CASSSTGEYEQYF. Complete variable domain (other parts from reference TRBV13 and TRBJ2-7): AAGVIQSPRHLIKEKRETATLKCYPIPRHDTVYWYQQGPGQDPQFLISFYEKMQSDKGSIPDRFSAQQFSDYHSELNMSSLELGDSALYFCASSSTGEYEQYFGPGTRLTVT.

This clonotype was seen only a few times. This chain uses TRBV29-1 with TRBJ2-7; possibly TRBD1 or TRBD2 for D (5 bases each). The germline V gene has CDR1 SQVTM and CDR2 ANQGSEA. CDR3 length: 11 residues. Trimming pared 6 bases from V and 5 bases from J, leaving 11 bases between. CDR3 nucleotides: TGCAGCGTGGGGGTGTTGGACGAGCAGTACTTC. Protein: CSVGVLDEQYF.

About this clonotype: The germline gene is not matched at one end of the junction; a read error may be the cause. The rearrangement joins TRBV4-3 to TRBJ2-1; TRBD1 matches 7 bases. This CDR3 spans 17 amino acids. Germline V gene data show CDR1 as LGHNA and CDR2 as YSLEER. The CDR3 bases are TGCGCCAGCAGCCAAGATCGAGATGGGACAGAATACAATGAGCACTTCTTC. Its protein is CASSQDRDGTEYNEHFF.

This clonotype came up a few times. V and J are TRBV9 and TRBJ1-1; no clear D gene. The length of the CDR3 is 16 residues. CDR1 and CDR2 (germline): SGDLS, YYNGEE. The V gene lost 6 bases and the J gene lost 0 bases, with 18 bases spanning the gap. The chain's CDR3 is CASTPRTRALNTEAFF. The CDR3 bases are TGTGCCAGCACGCCCAGGACGCGGGCCTTGAACACTGAAGCTTTCTTT.

Notes on this clonotype: At one end, the junction sequence differs from germline, possibly due to a read error. The chain is built from TRBV7-7 and TRBJ2-1, with 9 bases that match TRBD1. Germline CDR1 SSHAT, CDR2 FNYEAQ (reference sequence). The CDR3 is 13 amino acids. For the CDR3, the DNA is TGTGCTAGCAGCTCCCTTTCCGGGACAGGGTTGTTCTTC. Amino acids: CASSSLSGTGLFF.

The chain combines TRBV4-1 with TRBJ2-2; possible D gene TRBD1, 5 bases. The CDR3 spans 13 residues. Germline CDR1 MGHRA, CDR2 YSYEKL. The V gene lost 5 bases and the J gene lost 10 bases, with 14 bases spanning the gap. The CDR3 DNA reads as TGCGCCAGCAGCAAAGGGGCGCAAATGGAGCTGTTTTTT. Residues: CASSKGAQMELFF.

The chain couples TRBV24-1 to TRBJ2-5; D is possibly TRBD2 (5 bases). V lost 3 bases to trimming and J lost 1 base, with 8 bases between them. The length of the CDR3 is 14 residues. Germline CDR1 is KGHDR and CDR2 is SFDVKD. The CDR3 here is CATSDPGVQETQYF. CDR3 nucleotide sequence: TGTGCCACCAGTGATCCCGGGGTCCAAGAGACCCAGTACTTC.

This clonotype has just a few counts. The V call is TRBV12-3 or TRBV12-4, the J call TRBJ2-3, with D maybe TRBD2 (6 bases). Trimming removed 8 bases at V and 0 bases at J, with 12 bases between. This CDR3 has 14 amino acids. CDR3 sequence: CASYGTASTDTQYF. Written as DNA, the CDR3 is TGTGCCAGCTACGGGACTGCCAGCACAGATACGCAGTATTTT.